Described below is a single TCR beta chain sequence and its context. Its target is not known. These data originate in a study of shared clonotypes between healthy human individuals. Overall study: There were three CD4 naive, three CD4 memory, two CD8 naive and one CD8 memory plates per donor.

This CDR3 contains 13 residues. V lost 5 bases and J lost 1, with 8 bases in between. The germline V gene encodes CDR1 ENHRY and CDR2 SYGVKD. Findings and limits, study-wide: Naive subsets, compared against memory subsets, generally had larger estimated richness values. An anticipated effect of sequencing depth on clonotype sharing among donors was recognized.

This table comes from immunoSEQ multiplex PCR, and its TCRdb copy is limited to in-frame clones, with some not included. The table lists approximately 2.5 million clones, approximately 90% of them singletons. Sequenced input: naive CD4+ T cells sorted from blood. The sample's subset: CD45RA+ positively selected. This clonotype was obtained from a man younger than 30 in good health. The chain has TRBV10-3 and TRBJ1-1, with D uncertain. DNA for the CDR3: TGTGCCATCAGTTCGATAGCGAACACTGAAGCTTTCTTT. Translating it yields CAISSIANTEAFF.